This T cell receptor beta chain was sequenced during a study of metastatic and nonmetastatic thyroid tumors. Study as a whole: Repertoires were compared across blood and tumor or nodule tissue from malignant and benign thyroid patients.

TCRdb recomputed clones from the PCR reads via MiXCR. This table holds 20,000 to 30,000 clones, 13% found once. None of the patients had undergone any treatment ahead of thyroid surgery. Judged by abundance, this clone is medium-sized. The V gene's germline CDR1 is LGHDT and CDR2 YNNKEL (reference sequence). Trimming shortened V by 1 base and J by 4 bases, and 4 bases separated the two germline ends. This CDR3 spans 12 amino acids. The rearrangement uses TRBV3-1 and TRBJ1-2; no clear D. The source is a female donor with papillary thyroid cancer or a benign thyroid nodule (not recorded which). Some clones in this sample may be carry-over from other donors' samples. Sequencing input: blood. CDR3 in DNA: TGTGCCAGCAGCCAAGGCGGCTATGGCTACACCTTC. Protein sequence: CASSQGGYGYTF. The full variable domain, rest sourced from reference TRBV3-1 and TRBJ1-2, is DTAVSQTPKYLVTQMGNDKSIKCEQNLGHDTMYWYKQDSKKFLKIMFSYNNKELIINETVPNRFSPKSPDKAHLNLHINSLELGDSAVYFCASSQGGYGYTFGSGTRLTVV.